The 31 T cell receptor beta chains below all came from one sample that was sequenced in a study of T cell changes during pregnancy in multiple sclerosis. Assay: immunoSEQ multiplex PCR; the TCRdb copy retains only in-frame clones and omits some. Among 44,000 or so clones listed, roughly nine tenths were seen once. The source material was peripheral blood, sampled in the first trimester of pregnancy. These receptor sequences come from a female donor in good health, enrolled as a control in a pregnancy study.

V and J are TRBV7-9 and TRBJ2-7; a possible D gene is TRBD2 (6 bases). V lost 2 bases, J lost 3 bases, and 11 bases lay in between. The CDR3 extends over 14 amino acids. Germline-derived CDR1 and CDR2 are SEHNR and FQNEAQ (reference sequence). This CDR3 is CASSLTGAGYEQYF. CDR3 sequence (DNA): TGTGCCAGCAGCTTAACGGGAGCGGGCTACGAGCAGTACTTC.

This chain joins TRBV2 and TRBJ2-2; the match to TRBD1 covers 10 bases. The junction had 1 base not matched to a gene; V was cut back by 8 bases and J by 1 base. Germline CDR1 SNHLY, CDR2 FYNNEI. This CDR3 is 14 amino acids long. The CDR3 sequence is CASGQGGNTGELFF. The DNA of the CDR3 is TGTGCCAGCGGACAGGGGGGGAACACCGGGGAGCTGTTTTTT.

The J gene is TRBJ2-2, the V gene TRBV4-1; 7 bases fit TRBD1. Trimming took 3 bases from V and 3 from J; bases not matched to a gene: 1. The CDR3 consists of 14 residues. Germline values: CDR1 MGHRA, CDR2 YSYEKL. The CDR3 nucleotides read TGCGCCAGCAGCCAGGGACAGTACACCGGGGAGCTGTTTTTT. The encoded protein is CASSQGQYTGELFF.

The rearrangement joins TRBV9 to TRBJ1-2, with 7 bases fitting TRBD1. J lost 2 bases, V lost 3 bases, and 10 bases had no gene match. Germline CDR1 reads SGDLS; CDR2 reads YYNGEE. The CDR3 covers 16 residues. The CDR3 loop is CASSAFDRVGNYGYTF. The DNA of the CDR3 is TGTGCCAGCAGCGCCTTTGACAGGGTGGGAAACTATGGCTACACCTTC.

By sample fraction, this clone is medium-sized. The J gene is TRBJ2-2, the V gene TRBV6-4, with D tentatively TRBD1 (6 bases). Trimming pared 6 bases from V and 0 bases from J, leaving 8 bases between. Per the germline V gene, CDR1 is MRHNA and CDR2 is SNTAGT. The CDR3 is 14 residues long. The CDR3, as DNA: TGTGCCAGCAGCCGGGACACGAACACCGGGGAGCTGTTTTTT. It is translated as CASSRDTNTGELFF.

The CDR3 DNA sequence: TGTGCCAGCAGCTTGGATTTTGCGGGGAATGCTGAAGCTTTCTTT. As protein: CASSLDFAGNAEAFF. This rearrangement joins TRBV5-4 to TRBJ1-1; D is unresolved. CDR3 length: 15 residues. V lost 0 bases and J lost 6, with 15 bases in between. From germline, CDR1 is SGHNT and CDR2 YYREEE (reference sequence).

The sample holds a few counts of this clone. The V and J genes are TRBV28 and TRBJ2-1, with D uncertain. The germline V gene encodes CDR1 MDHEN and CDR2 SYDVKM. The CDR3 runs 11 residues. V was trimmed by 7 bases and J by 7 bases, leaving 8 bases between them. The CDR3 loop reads CASTSTNEQFF. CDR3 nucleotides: TGTGCCAGCACCTCTACTAATGAGCAGTTCTTC.

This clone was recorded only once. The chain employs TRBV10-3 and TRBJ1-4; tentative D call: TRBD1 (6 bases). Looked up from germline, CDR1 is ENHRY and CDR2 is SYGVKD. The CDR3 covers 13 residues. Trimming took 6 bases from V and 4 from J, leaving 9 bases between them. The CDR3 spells CAIRPGHNEKLFF. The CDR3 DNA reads TGTGCCATCAGACCGGGACATAATGAAAAACTGTTTTTT.

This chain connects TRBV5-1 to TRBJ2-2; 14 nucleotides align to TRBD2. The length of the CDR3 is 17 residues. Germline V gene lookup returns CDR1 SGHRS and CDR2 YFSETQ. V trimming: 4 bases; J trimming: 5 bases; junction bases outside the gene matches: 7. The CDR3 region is CASSPGLAGVGTGELFF. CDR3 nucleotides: TGCGCCAGCAGCCCGGGACTAGCGGGAGTTGGGACCGGGGAGCTGTTTTTT.

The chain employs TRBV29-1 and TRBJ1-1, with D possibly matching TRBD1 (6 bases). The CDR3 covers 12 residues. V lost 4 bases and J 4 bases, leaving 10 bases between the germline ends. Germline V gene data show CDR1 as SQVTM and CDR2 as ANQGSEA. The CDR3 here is CSVGGGRTEAFF. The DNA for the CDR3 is TGCAGCGTTGGAGGGGGACGCACTGAAGCTTTCTTT.

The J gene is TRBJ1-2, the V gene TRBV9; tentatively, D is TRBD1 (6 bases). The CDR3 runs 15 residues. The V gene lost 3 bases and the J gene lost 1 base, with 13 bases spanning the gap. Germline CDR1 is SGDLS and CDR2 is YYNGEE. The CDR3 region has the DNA TGTGCCAGCAGCGGTCATGGGGGCGTTAACTATGGCTACACCTTC. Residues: CASSGHGGVNYGYTF.

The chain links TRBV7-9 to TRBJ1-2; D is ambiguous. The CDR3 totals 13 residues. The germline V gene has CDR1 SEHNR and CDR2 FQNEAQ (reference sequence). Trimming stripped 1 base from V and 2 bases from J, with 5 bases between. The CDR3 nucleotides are TGTGCCAGCAGCTTAGGCGTGAACTATGGCTACACCTTC. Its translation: CASSLGVNYGYTF. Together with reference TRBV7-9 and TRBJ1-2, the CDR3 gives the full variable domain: DTGVSQNPRHKITKRGQNVTFRCDPISEHNRLYWYRQTLGQGPEFLTYFQNEAQLEKSRLLSDRFSAERPKGSFSTLEIQRTEQGDSAMYLCASSLGVNYGYTFGSGTRLTVV.

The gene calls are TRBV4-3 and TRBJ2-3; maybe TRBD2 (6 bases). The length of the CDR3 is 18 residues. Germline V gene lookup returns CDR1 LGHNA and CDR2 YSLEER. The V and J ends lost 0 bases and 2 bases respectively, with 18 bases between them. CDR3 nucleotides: TGCGCCAGCAGCCAAGACCCCACCCCTGCGGGGTACACAGATACGCAGTATTTT. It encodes CASSQDPTPAGYTDTQYF.

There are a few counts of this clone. Here the CDR3 reads CASSQNRGKDAEAFF. CDR3 nucleotides: TGTGCCAGCTCCCAAAACAGGGGGAAGGACGCTGAAGCTTTCTTT. This chain connects TRBV18 to TRBJ1-1, with 8 bases identical to TRBD1. The V segment lost 6 bases and the J segment 6 bases; nucleotides outside the gene matches: 12. Per germline, CDR1 KGHSH and CDR2 LQKENI. The CDR3 has 15 amino acids.

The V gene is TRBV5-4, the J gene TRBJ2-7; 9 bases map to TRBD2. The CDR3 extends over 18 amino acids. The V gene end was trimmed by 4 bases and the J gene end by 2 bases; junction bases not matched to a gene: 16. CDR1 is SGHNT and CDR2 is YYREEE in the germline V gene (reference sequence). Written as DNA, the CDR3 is TGTGCCAGCAGCCCTGGGCTGTTAGCGGGGGTAAAGCCCTACGAGCAGTACTTC. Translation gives CASSPGLLAGVKPYEQYF.

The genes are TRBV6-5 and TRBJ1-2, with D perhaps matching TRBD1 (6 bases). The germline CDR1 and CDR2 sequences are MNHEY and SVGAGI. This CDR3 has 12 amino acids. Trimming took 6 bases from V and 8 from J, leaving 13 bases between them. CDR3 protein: CASSTGRVGYTF. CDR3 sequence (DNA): TGTGCCAGCAGCACAGGGAGAGTGGGCTACACCTTC.

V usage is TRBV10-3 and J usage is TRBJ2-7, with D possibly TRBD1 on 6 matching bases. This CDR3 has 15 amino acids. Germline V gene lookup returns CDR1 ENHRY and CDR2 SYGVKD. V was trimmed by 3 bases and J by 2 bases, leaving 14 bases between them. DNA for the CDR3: TGTGCCATCAGTGATGGACAGCTAACCCCCTACGAGCAGTACTTC. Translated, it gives CAISDGQLTPYEQYF.

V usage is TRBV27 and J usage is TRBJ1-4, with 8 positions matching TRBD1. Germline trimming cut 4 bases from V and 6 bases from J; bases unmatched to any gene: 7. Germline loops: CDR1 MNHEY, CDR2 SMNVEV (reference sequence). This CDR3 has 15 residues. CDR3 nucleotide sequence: TGTGCCAGCAGTTCAAGGACAGGGCGAGATGAAAAACTGTTTTTT. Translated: CASSSRTGRDEKLFF.

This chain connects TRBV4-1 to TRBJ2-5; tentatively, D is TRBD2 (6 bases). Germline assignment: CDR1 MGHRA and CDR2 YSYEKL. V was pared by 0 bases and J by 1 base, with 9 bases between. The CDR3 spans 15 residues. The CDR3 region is CASSQDRAGQETQYF. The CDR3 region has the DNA TGCGCCAGCAGCCAAGATCGAGCGGGCCAAGAGACCCAGTACTTC.

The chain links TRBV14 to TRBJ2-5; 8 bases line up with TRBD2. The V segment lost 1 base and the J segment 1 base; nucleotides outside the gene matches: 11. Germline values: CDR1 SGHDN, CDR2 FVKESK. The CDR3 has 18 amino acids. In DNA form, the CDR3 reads TGTGCCAGCAGCCAAGCAGGGTTAGCGGGGTTCTTCCAAGAGACCCAGTACTTC. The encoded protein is CASSQAGLAGFFQETQYF.

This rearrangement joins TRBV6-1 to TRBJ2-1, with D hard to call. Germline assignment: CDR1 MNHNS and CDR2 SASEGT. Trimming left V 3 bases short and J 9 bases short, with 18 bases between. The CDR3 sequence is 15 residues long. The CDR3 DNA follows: TGTGCCAGCAGTGAGGCCGGAAACCGGGTTAGTGAGCAGTTCTTC. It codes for CASSEAGNRVSEQFF.

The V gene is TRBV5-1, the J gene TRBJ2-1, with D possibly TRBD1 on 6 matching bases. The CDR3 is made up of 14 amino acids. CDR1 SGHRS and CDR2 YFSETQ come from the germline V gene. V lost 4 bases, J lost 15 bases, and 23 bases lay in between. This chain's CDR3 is CASSLSDRFLGRFF. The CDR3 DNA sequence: TGCGCCAGCAGCCTATCTGACAGGTTTTTGGGGAGGTTCTTC.

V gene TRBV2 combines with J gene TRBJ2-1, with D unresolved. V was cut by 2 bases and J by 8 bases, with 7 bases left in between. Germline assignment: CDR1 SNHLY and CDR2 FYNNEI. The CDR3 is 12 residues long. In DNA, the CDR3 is TGTGCCAGCAGTGAATCGCGCCATGAGCAGTTCTTC. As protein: CASSESRHEQFF.

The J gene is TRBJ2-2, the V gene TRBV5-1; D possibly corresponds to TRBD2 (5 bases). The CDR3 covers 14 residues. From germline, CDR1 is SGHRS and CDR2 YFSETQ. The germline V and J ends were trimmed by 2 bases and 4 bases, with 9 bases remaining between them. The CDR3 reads CASSFGVATGELFF. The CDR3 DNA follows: TGCGCCAGCAGCTTCGGGGTTGCCACCGGGGAGCTGTTTTTT.

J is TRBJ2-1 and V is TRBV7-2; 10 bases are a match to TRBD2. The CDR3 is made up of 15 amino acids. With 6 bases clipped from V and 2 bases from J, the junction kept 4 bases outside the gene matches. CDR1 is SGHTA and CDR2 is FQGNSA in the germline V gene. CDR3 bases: TGTGCCAGCAGGGAAGCGGGAGGGCCCTACAATGAGCAGTTCTTC. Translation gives CASREAGGPYNEQFF.

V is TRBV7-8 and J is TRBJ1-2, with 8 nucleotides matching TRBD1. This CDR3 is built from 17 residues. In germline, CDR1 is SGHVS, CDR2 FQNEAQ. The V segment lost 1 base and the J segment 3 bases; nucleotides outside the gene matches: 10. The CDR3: CASSLGAGGTGDYGYTF. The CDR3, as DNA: TGTGCCAGCAGCTTAGGGGCCGGTGGGACAGGCGACTATGGCTACACCTTC.

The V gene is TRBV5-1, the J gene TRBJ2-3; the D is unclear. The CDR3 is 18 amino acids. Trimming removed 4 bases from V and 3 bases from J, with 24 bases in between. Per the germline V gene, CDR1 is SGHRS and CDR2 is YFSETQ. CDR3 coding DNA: TGCGCCAGCAGCAGCGTCCCCGTCCGAGAGAAGAGGACAGATACGCAGTATTTT. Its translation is CASSSVPVREKRTDTQYF. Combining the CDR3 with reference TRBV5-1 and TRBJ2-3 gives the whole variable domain KAGVTQTPRYLIKTRGQQVTLSCSPISGHRSVSWYQQTPGQGLQFLFEYFSETQRNKGNFPGRFSGRQFSNSRSEMNVSTLELGDSALYLCASSSVPVREKRTDTQYFGPGTRLTVL.

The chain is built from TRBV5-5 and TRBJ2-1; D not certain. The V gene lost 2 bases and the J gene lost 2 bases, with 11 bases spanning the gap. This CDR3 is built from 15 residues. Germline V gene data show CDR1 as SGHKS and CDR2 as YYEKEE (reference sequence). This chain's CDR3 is CASSFRRTTYNEQFF. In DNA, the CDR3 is TGTGCCAGCAGCTTCCGACGTACTACCTACAATGAGCAGTTCTTC.

The CDR3 spells CASSPVGGSNTGELFF. The CDR3 DNA reads as TGTGCCAGCTCACCTGTTGGAGGGAGCAACACCGGGGAGCTGTTTTTT. The rearrangement uses TRBV18 and TRBJ2-2, with a tentative D call TRBD2 (6 bases). The germline V gene encodes CDR1 KGHSH and CDR2 LQKENI. V was pared by 3 bases and J by 2 bases, with 13 bases between. The CDR3 runs to 16 residues.

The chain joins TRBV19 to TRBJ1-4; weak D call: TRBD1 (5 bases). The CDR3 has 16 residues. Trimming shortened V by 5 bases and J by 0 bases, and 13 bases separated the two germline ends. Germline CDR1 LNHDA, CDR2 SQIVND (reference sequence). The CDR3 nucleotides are TGTGCCAGTAGTGCCCCGGGACTGTCAACTAATGAAAAACTGTTTTTT. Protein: CASSAPGLSTNEKLFF.

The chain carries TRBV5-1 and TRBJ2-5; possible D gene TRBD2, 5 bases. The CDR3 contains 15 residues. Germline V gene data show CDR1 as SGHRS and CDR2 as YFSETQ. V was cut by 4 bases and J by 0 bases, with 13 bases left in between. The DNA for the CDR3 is TGCGCCAGCAGCGGAGGACCTGGGGACCAAGAGACCCAGTACTTC. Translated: CASSGGPGDQETQYF.